The source of this TCR beta chain is a study of response to subunit inactivated influenza vaccine. This CDR3 has 14 residues. V was pared by 4 bases and J by 6 bases, with 8 bases of the junction left unmatched. The germline gives CDR1 SQVTM, CDR2 ANQGSEA. MiXCR, run by TCRdb on the RT-PCR reads, gives a single entry per CDR3 protein. The profile shows about 500,000 distinct CDR3 sequences, 16% of them singletons. Here the sequenced sample was CD4+ T cells sorted from PBMCs, taken around 2 years after vaccination. The TCR comes from a man between 50 and 75 years old who received an inactivated influenza vaccine. The V call is TRBV29-1, the J call TRBJ1-2, with TRBD1 matching 10 bases. This chain's CDR3 is CSVGRDRGKHGYTF. The DNA of the CDR3 is TGCAGCGTTGGACGGGACAGGGGAAAACATGGCTACACCTTC.